This is a list of T cell receptor beta chains from one sample in a study of beta chain features in type 1 diabetes. Generated by immunoSEQ multiplex PCR, the TCRdb table keeps only in-frame clones and is missing some. Counted here are more than 130,000 clones, less than 8.5% occurring once; the ten biggest clones make up about 1.4%. The sample comprised central memory CD4+ T cells from blood. Receptors originate from a woman younger than 45 in good health. CDR3s include the opening cysteine and the closing phenylalanine or tryptophan. A D gene is named only where the DNA matches it firmly. Expanded clones get a size class; other rows say once, few or many, or leave the size out.

v_call	d_call	clone_size	j_call	cdr3_aa	cdr3_nt
TRBV7-2	.	.	TRBJ2-3	CASSPTGSTDTQYF	TGTGCCAGCAGCCCCACCGGTAGCACAGATACGCAGTATTTT
TRBV30	TRBD2	few	TRBJ2-1	CAWSEGFGTSGNNEQFF	TGTGCCTGGAGTGAGGGTTTCGGGACTAGCGGGAACAATGAGCAGTTCTTC
TRBV18	.	.	TRBJ2-3	CASSPTSEDTQYF	TGTGCCAGCTCACCGACGAGCGAAGATACGCAGTATTTT
TRBV27	.	many	TRBJ1-4	CASKRQVNEKLFF	TGTGCCAGCAAGCGGCAGGTTAATGAAAAACTGTTTTTT
TRBV27	.	.	TRBJ1-5	CAREGLVGEGNQPQHF	TGTGCCAGAGAGGGATTAGTGGGTGAGGGCAATCAGCCCCAGCATTTT
TRBV28	.	.	TRBJ2-3	CASSTGMVTQYF	TGTGCCAGCAGTACAGGGATGGTGACGCAGTATTTT
TRBV18	.	.	TRBJ1-1	CASSANADSTEAFF	TGTGCCAGCTCAGCTAATGCGGACAGCACTGAAGCTTTCTTT
TRBV10-3	TRBD2	.	TRBJ2-7	CAISEPGLAGSSYEQYF	TGTGCCATCAGTGAGCCAGGACTAGCGGGGAGCTCCTACGAGCAGTACTTC
TRBV6-5	TRBD1	.	TRBJ1-2	CASRAGTAGRGYTF	TGTGCCAGCAGGGCCGGGACAGCCGGCCGCGGCTACACCTTC
TRBV7-7	.	.	TRBJ2-5	CASSLAGQAKETQYF	TGTGCTAGCAGCTTAGCGGGACAGGCGAAAGAGACCCAGTACTTC
TRBV7-9	.	few	TRBJ1-1	CASSPVVNTEAFF	TGTGCCAGCAGCCCAGTGGTTAACACTGAAGCTTTCTTT